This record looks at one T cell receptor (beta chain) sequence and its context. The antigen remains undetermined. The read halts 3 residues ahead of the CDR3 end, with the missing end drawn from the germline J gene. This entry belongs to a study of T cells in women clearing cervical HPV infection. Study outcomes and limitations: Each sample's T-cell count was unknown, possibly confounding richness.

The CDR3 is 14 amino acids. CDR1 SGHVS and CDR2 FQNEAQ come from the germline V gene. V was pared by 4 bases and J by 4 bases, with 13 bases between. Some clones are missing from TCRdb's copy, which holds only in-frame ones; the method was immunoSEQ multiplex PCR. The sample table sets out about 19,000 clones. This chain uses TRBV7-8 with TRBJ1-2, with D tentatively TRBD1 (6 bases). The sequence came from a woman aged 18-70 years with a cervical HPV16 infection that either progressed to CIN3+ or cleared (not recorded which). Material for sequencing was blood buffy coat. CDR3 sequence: CASSYERGFYGYTF. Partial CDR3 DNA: TGTGCCAGCAGCTACGAAAGGGGGTTCTATGGC.